What follows are 3 T cell receptor beta chains derived from one specimen sequenced in a study of blood T cell repertoires in COVID-19. Here immunoSEQ multiplex PCR was the method, and the copy in TCRdb shows in-frame clones only, minus some. The sample carries fewer than 300,000 clones, approximately 91% recorded once. The sample comprised peripheral blood. The receptors derive from a woman aged 25 to 45 with COVID-19, enrolled during active disease.

The chain joins TRBV5-1 to TRBJ1-3; TRBD1 matches 8 bases. The CDR3 length is 16 residues. V lost 0 bases to trimming and J lost 8 bases; unmatched junction nucleotides: 10. CDR1 and CDR2 (germline): SGHRS, YFSETQ. The CDR3 DNA is TGCGCCAGCAGCTTGGCAGGACAGGGTTCCCAAGACACCATATATTTT. Protein sequence: CASSLAGQGSQDTIYF.

The chain recombines TRBV9 with TRBJ2-3, with 8 bases aligning to TRBD1. V shed 3 bases, J shed 3 bases, and the junction held 12 bases outside the gene matches. Germline V gives CDR1 SGDLS, CDR2 YYNGEE. The CDR3 sequence is 17 residues long. The CDR3 nucleotides are TGTGCCAGCAGCGCACAACTGCAGGGGGCGGAAACAGATACGCAGTATTTT. This codes for CASSAQLQGAETDTQYF.

J is TRBJ2-6 and V is TRBV9; TRBD1 matches 12 bases. CDR1 and CDR2 (germline): SGDLS, YYNGEE. The CDR3 has 18 amino acids. V was clipped by 3 bases and J by 0 bases; unmatched bases: 4. CDR3 residues: CASSARDRGPSGANVLTF. CDR3 nucleotides: TGTGCCAGCAGCGCCCGGGACAGGGGGCCCTCTGGGGCCAACGTCCTGACTTTC.